This T cell receptor beta chain is from a study of vaccination and CD4 T cells after COVID-19. Study context: Blood was drawn a median around 72 days post second dose, range 14 to 241. Overlapping spike peptides of SARS-CoV-2, HCoV-NL63, HCoV-OC43 and HCoV-229E stimulated the cells.

The treatment denotes: roughly 10-day PBMC culture with coronavirus spike peptide pools or control peptides (ViraFEST assay). This clonotype was seen a handful of times. Its specificity is not known. Germline loops: CDR1 SNHLY, CDR2 FYNNEI. Trimming removed 6 bases from V and 1 base from J; junction bases left unmatched: 12. This CDR3 spans 17 amino acids. Sequenced with the Oncomine TCR Beta short-read assay was DNA taken from cultured CD4+ T cells. In this case, cultured CD4+ T cells provided the extracted genomic DNA. In TCRdb, the PCR reads were re-called with MiXCR into one record per CDR3 protein. The data hold 12,000 to 15,000 distinct CDR3 sequences, with about 53% observed a single time.

This sequence originates from a human donor who had recovered from COVID-19. The chain recombines TRBV2 with TRBJ1-1; TRBD1 aligns across 9 bases. The material was CD4+ T cells from blood, cultured in vitro, obtained before SARS-CoV-2 vaccination. In DNA form, the CDR3 reads TGTGCCAGCAGGGCCGGGACAGGGAGGGAGAAGAACACTGAAGCTTTCTTT. Its protein product is CASRAGTGREKNTEAFF.